This T cell receptor (beta chain) derives from a study of shared clonotypes between healthy human individuals. Assay: immunoSEQ multiplex PCR; the TCRdb copy retains only in-frame clones and omits some. Among 2 million or so clones listed, over 85% were seen once. Germline trimming cut 4 bases from V and 2 bases from J; bases unmatched to any gene: 2. Germline V gene sequence: CDR1 LGHNA, CDR2 YSLEER. The CDR3 runs to 14 residues. Concerning this clone: Other DNA sequences in this specimen translate into the identical CDR3.

CD8 cells classed as naive were CD45RO-negative and positively selected for CCR7, excluding terminally differentiated effector memory CD45RA+ cells. The TCR sequence derives from a man between 18 and 29 years old in good health. Material for sequencing was naive CD8+ T cells sorted from blood. The rearrangement uses TRBV4-3 and TRBJ2-7; 10 bases are a match to TRBD1. The CDR3 DNA reads as TGCGCCAGCAGCCCAGGACAGGGGGCCTACGAGCAGTACTTC. Protein: CASSPGQGAYEQYF.